This T cell receptor (beta chain) was recorded in a study of OX40 agonist ivuxolimab in advanced cancers. Study-level information: Ivuxolimab, an agonist antibody against OX40 (CD134), was given to patients.

V gave up 4 bases and J gave up 7 bases; unmatched junction bases: 2. CDR1 and CDR2 (germline): SQVTM, ANQGSEA. CDR3 size: 11 residues. General study points: Clonal expansion was seen in CD4+ and CD8+ blood T cells by week 6 at 0.1 to 3.0 mg/kg. CD8+ T cells averaged more expanded clones than CD4+.

TCRdb's copy holds only in-frame clones and misses some; the assay was immunoSEQ multiplex PCR. This sample has some 150,000 clones, with 90% found just once. This clone was seen just once. The antigen is not known. Autoimmune disease history or systemic immunosuppression barred patients. This clonotype was obtained from an adult with an advanced solid tumor such as melanoma, head and neck, liver or kidney cancer. Sequenced here: CD4+ or CD8+ T cells sorted from blood, sampled in a trial of the OX40 agonist ivuxolimab. The V gene is TRBV29-1, the J gene TRBJ2-7; 9 bases fit TRBD2. Here the CDR3 reads CSVATSGEQYF. DNA for the CDR3: TGCAGCGTTGCTACTAGCGGGGAGCAGTACTTC.